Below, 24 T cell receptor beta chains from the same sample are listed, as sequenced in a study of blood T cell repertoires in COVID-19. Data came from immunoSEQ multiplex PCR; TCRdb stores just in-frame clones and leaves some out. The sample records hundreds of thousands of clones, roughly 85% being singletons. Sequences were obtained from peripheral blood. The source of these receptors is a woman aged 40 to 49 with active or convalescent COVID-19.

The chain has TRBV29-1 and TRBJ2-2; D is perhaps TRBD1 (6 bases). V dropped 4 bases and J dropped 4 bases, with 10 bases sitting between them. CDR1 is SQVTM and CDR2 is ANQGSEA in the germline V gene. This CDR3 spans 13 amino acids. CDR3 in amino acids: CSVAGAGTGELFF. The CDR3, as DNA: TGCAGCGTTGCAGGGGCGGGCACCGGGGAGCTGTTTTTT.

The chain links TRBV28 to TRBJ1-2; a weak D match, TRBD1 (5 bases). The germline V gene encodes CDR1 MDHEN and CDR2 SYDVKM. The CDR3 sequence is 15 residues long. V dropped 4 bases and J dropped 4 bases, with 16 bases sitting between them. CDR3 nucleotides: TGTGCCAGCAGTTCCACAGGAGCGACTTTCTATGGCTACACCTTC. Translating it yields CASSSTGATFYGYTF.

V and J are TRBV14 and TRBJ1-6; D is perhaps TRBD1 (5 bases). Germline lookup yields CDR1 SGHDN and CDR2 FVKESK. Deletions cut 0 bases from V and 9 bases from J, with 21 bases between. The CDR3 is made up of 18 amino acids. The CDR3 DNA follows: TGTGCCAGCAGCCAAGACCCCGTGAATTCCCAGGGATTTTCACCCCTCCACTTT. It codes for CASSQDPVNSQGFSPLHF.

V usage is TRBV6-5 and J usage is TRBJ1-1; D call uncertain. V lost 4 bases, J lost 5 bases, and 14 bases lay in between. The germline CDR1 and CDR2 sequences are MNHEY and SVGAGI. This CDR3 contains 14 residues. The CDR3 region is CASSFSSVRTEAFF. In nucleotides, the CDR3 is TGTGCCAGCAGTTTCTCTAGCGTCCGGACTGAAGCTTTCTTT.

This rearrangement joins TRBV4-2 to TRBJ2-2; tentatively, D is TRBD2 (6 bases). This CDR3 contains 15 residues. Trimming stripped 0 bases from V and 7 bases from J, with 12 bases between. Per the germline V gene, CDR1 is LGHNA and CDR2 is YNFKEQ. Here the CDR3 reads CASSQELWGVGELFF. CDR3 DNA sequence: TGTGCCAGCAGCCAAGAATTATGGGGGGTCGGGGAGCTGTTTTTT.

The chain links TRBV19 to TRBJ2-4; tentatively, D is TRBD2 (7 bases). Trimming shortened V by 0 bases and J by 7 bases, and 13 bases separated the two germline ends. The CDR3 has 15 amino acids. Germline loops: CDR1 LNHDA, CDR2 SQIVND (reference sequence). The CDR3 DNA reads TGTGCCAGTAGTATAGAGATGGGGGGGCAGAACATTCAGTACTTC. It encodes CASSIEMGGQNIQYF.

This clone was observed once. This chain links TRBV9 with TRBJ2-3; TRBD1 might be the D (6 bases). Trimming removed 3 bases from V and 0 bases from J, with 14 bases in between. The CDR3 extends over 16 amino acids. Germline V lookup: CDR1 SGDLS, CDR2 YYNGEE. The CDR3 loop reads CASSANRAQSTDTQYF. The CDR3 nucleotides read TGTGCCAGCAGCGCAAACAGGGCCCAAAGCACAGATACGCAGTATTTT.

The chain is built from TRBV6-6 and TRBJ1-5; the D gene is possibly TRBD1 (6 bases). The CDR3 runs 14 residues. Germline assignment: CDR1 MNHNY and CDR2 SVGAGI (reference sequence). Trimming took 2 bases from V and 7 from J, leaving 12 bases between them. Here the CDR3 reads CASSYPGQAQPQHF. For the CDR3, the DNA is TGTGCCAGCAGTTACCCGGGACAAGCCCAGCCCCAGCATTTT.

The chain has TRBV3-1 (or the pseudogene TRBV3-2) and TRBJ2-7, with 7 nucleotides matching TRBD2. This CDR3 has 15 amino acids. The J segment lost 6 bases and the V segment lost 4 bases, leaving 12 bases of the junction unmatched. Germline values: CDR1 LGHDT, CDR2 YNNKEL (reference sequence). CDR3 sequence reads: CASSRPSSWGGEQYF. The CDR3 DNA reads TGTGCCAGCAGCCGCCCGAGTTCGTGGGGGGGCGAGCAGTACTTC.

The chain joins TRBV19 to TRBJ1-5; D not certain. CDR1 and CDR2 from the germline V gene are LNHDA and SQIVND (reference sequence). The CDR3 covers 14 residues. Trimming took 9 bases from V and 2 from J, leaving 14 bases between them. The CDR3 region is CASNPGYGNQPQHF. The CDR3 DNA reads TGTGCCAGCAACCCGGGGTATGGCAATCAGCCCCAGCATTTT. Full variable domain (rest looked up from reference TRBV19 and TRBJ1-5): DGGITQSPKYLFRKEGQNVTLSCEQNLNHDAMYWYRQDPGQGLRLIYYSQIVNDFQKGDIAEGYSVSREKKESFPLTVTSAQKNPTAFYLCASNPGYGNQPQHFGDGTRLSIL.

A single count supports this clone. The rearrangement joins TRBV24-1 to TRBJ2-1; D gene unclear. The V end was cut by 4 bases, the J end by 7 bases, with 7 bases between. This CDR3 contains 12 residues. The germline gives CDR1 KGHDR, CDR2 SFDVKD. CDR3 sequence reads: CATSEANNEQFF. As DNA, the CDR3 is TGTGCCACCAGTGAGGCAAATAATGAGCAGTTCTTC.

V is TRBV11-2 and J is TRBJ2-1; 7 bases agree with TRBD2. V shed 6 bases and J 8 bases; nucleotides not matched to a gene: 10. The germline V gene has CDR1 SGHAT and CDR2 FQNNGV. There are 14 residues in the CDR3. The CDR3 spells CASSLRAGEDEQFF. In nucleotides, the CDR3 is TGTGCCAGCAGTCTCAGGGCGGGGGAGGATGAGCAGTTCTTC.

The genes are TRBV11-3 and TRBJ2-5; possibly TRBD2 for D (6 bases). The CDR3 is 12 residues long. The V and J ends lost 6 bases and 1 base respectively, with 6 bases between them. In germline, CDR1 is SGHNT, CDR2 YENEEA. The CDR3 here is CASRGGQETQYF. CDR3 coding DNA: TGTGCCAGCAGGGGAGGCCAAGAGACCCAGTACTTC.

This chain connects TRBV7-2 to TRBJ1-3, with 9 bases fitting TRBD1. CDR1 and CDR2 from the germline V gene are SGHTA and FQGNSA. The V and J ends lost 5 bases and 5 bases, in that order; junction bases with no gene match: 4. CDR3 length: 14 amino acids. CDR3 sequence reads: CASSPQGARNTIYF. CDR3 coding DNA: TGTGCCAGCAGCCCACAGGGGGCACGAAACACCATATATTTT.

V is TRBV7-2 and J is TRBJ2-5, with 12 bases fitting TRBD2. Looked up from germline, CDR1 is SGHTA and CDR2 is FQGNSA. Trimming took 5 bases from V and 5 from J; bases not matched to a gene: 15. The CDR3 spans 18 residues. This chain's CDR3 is CASSNPFLAGGPTETQYF. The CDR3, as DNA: TGTGCCAGCAGCAATCCCTTTCTAGCGGGGGGGCCTACGGAGACCCAGTACTTC.

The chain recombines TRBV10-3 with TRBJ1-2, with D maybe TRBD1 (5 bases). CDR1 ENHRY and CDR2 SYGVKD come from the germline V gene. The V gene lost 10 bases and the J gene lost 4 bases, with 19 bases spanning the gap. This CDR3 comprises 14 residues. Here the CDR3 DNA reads TGTGCCACCCCCAGGGAGGAAGGTAGCTATGGCTACACCTTC. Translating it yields CATPREEGSYGYTF.

CDR3 residues: CASSPGGRNNSPLHF. The CDR3 DNA follows: TGTGCCAGTAGTCCCGGAGGGCGTAATAATTCACCCCTCCACTTT. The chain links TRBV19 to TRBJ1-6; D gene unclear. Trimming left V 5 bases short and J 5 bases short, with 13 bases between. CDR3 length: 15 amino acids. The V gene's germline CDR1 is LNHDA and CDR2 SQIVND (reference sequence).

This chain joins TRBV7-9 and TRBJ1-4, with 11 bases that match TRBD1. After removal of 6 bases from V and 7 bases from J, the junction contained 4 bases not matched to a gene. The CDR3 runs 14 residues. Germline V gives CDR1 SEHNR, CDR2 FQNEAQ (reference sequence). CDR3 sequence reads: CASSQDRGREKLFF. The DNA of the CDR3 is TGTGCCAGCAGTCAGGACAGGGGGCGTGAAAAACTGTTTTTT.

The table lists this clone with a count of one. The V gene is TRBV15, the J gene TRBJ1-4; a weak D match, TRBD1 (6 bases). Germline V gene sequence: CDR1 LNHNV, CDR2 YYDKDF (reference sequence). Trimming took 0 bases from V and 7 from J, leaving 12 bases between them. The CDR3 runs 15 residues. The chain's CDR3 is CATSRDRGAGEKLFF. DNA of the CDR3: TGTGCCACCAGCAGAGATCGGGGGGCTGGTGAAAAACTGTTTTTT. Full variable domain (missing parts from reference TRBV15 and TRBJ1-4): DAMVIQNPRYQVTQFGKPVTLSCSQTLNHNVMYWYQQKSSQAPKLLFHYYDKDFNNEADTPDNFQSRRPNTSFCFLDIRSPGLGDTAMYLCATSRDRGAGEKLFFGSGTQLSVL.

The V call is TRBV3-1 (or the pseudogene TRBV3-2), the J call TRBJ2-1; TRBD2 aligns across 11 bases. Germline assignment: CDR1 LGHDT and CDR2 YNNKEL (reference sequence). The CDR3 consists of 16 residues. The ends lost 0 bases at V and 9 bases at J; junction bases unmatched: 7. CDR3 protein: CASSQDALAGEGEQFF. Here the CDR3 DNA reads TGTGCCAGCAGCCAAGATGCACTAGCGGGAGAAGGTGAGCAGTTCTTC.

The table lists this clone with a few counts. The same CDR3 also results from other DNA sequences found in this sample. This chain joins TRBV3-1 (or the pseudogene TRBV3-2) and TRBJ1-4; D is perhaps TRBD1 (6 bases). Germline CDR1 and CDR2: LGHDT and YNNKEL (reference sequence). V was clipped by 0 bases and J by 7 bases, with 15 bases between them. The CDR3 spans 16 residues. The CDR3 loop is CASSQENRAFSEKLFF. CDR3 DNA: TGTGCCAGCAGCCAAGAGAACAGGGCTTTTAGTGAAAAACTGTTTTTT.

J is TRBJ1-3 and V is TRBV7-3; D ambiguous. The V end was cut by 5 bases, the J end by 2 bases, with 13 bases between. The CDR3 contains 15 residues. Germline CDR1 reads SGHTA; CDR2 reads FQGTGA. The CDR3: CASSPTNEPGNTIYF. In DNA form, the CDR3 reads TGTGCCAGCAGCCCTACTAATGAGCCTGGAAACACCATATATTTT.

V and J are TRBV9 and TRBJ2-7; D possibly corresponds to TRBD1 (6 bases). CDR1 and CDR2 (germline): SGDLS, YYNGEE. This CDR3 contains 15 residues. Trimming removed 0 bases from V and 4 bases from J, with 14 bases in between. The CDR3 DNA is TGTGCCAGCAGCGTAGACCCCCAGGGGACATACGAGCAGTACTTC. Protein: CASSVDPQGTYEQYF.

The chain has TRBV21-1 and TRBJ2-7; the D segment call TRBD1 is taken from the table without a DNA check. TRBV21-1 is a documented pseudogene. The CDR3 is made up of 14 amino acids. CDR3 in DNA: TGTGCCAGCAGCACGCGGGACAGGGGCCACGAGCAGTACTTC. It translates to CASSTRDRGHEQYF.